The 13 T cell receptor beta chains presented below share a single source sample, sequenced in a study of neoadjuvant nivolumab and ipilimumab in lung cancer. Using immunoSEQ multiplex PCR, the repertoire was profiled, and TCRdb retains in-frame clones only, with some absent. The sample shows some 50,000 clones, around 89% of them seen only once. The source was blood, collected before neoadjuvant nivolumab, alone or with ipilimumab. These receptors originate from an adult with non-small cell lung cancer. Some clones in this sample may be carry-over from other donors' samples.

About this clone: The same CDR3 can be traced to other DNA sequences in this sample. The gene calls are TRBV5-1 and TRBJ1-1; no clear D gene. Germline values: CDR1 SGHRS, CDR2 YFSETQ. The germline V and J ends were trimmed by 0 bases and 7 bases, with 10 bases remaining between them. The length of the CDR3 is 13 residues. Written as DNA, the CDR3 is TGCGCCAGCAGCTTGGTCCCAGGCTATGAAGCTTTCTTT. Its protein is CASSLVPGYEAFF.

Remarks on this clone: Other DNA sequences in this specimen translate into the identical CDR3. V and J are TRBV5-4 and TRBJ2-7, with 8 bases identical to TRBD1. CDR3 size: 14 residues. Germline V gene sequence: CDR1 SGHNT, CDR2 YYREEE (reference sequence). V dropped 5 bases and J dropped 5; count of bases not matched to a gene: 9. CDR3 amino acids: CASRTGVTNDEQYF. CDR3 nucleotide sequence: TGTGCCAGCAGGACAGGGGTAACAAACGACGAGCAGTACTTC. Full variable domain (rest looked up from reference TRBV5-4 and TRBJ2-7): ETGVTQSPTHLIKTRGQQVTLRCSSQSGHNTVSWYQQALGQGPQFIFQYYREEENGRGNFPPRFSGLQFPNYSSELNVNALELDDSALYLCASRTGVTNDEQYFGPGTRLTVT.

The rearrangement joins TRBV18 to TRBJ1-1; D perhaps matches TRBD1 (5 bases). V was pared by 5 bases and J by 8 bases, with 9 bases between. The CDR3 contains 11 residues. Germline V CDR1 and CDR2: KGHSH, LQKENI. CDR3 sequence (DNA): TGTGCCAGCTCAGGACAAACCGAAGCTTTCTTT. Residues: CASSGQTEAFF.

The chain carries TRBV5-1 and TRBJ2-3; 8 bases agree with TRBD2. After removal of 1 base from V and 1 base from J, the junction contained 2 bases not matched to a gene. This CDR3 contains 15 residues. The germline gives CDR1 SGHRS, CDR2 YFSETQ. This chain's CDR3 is CASSLSTSGTDTQYF. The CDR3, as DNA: TGCGCCAGCAGCTTGTCGACTAGCGGCACAGATACGCAGTATTTT.

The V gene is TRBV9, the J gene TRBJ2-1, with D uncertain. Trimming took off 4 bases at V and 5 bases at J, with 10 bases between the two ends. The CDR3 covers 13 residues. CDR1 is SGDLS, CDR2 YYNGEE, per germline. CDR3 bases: TGTGCCAGCAGCACGGCCCCCAACAATGAGCAGTTCTTC. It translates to CASSTAPNNEQFF.

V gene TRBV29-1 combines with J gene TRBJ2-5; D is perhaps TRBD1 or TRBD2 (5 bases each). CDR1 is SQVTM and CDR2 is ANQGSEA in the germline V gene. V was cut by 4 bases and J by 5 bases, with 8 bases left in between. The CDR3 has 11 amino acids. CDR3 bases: TGCAGCGTTGGGGGGTCCGAGACCCAGTACTTC. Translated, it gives CSVGGSETQYF.

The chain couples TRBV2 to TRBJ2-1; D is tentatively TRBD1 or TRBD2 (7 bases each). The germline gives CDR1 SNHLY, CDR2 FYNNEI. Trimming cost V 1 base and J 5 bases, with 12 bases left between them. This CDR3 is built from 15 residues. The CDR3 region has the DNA TGTGCCAGCAGTGAAGTCAGGGGGGGGCACAATGAGCAGTTCTTC. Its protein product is CASSEVRGGHNEQFF.

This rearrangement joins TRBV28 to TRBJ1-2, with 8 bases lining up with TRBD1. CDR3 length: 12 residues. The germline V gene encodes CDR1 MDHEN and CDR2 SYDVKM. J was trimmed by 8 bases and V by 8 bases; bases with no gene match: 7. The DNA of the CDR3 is TGTGCCAGCGACCCTGGGACAGGAGGCTACACCTTC. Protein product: CASDPGTGGYTF.

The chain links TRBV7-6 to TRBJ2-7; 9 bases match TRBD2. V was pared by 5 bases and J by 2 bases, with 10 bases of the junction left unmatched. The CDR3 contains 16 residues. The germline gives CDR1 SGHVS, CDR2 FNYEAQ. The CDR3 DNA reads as TGTGCCAGCAGCAAAGAGGCTAGCGGGGTTACCTACGAGCAGTACTTC. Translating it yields CASSKEASGVTYEQYF.

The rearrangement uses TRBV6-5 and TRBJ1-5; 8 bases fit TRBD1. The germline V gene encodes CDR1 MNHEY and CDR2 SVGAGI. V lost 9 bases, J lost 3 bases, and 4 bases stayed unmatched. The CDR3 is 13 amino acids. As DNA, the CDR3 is TGTGCCAGTTCGACAGGGGACAATCAGCCCCAGCATTTT. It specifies CASSTGDNQPQHF.

DNA for the CDR3: TGTGCCAGCAGCCCAACAGGGTTTTACGAGCAGTACTTC. Protein product: CASSPTGFYEQYF. The V call is TRBV11-2, the J call TRBJ2-7, with D possibly being TRBD1 (6 bases). The CDR3 covers 13 residues. V lost 5 bases to trimming and J lost 4 bases, with 12 bases between them. Looked up from germline, CDR1 is SGHAT and CDR2 is FQNNGV. The variable domain in full, completed from reference TRBV11-2 and TRBJ2-7, reads EAGVAQSPRYKIIEKRQSVAFWCNPISGHATLYWYQQILGQGPKLLIQFQNNGVVDDSQLPKDRFSAERLKGVDSTLKIQPAKLEDSAVYLCASSPTGFYEQYFGPGTRLTVT.

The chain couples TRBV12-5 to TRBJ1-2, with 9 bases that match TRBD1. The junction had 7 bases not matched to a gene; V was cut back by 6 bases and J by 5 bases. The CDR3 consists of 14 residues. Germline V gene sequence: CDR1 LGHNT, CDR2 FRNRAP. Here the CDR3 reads CASGPLGQGYGYTF. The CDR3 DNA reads TGTGCTAGTGGCCCCCTAGGACAGGGGTATGGCTACACCTTC.

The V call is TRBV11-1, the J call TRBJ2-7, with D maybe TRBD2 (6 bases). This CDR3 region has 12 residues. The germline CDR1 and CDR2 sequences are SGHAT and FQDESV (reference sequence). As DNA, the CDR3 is TGTGCGGTGGCGGGAAGTTGGTACGAGCAGTACTTC. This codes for CAVAGSWYEQYF. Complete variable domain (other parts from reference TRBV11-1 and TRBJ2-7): EAEVAQSPRYKITEKSQAVAFWCDPISGHATLYWYRQILGQGPELLVQFQDESVVDDSQLPKDRFSAERLKGVDSTLKIQPAELGDSAMYLCAVAGSWYEQYFGPGTRLTVT.